The 5 T cell receptor beta chains given below trace back to one sample, sequenced in a study of T cells in Graves' hyperthyroidism and ophthalmopathy. RNA transcripts yielded amplified TCR beta CDR3 regions. First-round RT-PCR targeting the TCR CDR3 was performed with the HTBI primer set. TCRdb analysed the multiplex PCR reads with MiXCR anew, one entry per CDR3 protein. This table holds some 180,000 distinct CDR3 sequences, roughly a sixth found once. The sequencing input was blood. The receptors were gathered from a woman between 45 and 65 years old with Graves' hyperthyroidism.

This sequence joins TRBV7-2 and TRBJ1-1, with 8 bases that match TRBD1. Germline V gene sequence: CDR1 SGHTA, CDR2 FQGNSA. J lost 4 bases, V lost 3 bases, and 7 bases had no gene match. CDR3 length: 15 residues. As DNA, the CDR3 is TGTGCCAGCAGCTTCCGACAGGGGATTACCACTGAAGCTTTCTTT. It specifies CASSFRQGITTEAFF.

This clonotype has a handful of counts. The junction differs from germline at one of its ends, possibly a read error. The gene calls are TRBV6-1 and TRBJ2-3; 9 nucleotides match TRBD1. This CDR3 contains 15 residues. CDR1 MNHNS and CDR2 SASEGT come from the germline V gene. CDR3 amino acids: CASSPGTGYTDAQYF. CDR3 coding DNA: TGTGCCAGCAGCCCAGGGACAGGGTACACAGATGCGCAGTATTTT.

This clonotype occurred a few times. This sequence joins TRBV19 and TRBJ2-1, with TRBD1 matching over 7 bases. Germline CDR1 reads LNHDA; CDR2 reads SQIVND (reference sequence). With V trimmed by 3 bases and J by 3 bases, 5 bases remained unmatched. CDR3 length equals 15 residues. The CDR3 DNA sequence: TGTGCCAGTAGTATTTATCAGGGGGACTACAATGAGCAGTTCTTC. Protein: CASSIYQGDYNEQFF.

This clonotype showed up many times. CDR3: CASSLGGGANTGELFF. DNA of the CDR3: TGTGCCAGCAGTTTGGGAGGGGGGGCGAACACCGGGGAGCTGTTTTTT. The chain carries TRBV12-3 or TRBV12-4 and TRBJ2-2, with D possibly being TRBD2 (7 bases). The CDR3 has 16 residues. V dropped 3 bases and J dropped 0 bases, with 11 bases sitting between them.

At least ten counts were recorded for this clonotype. This chain connects TRBV7-3 to TRBJ2-3; 7 bases are shared with TRBD2. Per germline, CDR1 SGHTA and CDR2 FQGTGA. The trim removed 1 base at V and 4 bases at J, leaving 5 bases unmatched. CDR3 length: 15 amino acids. The CDR3 sequence is CASSLNPSGPDTQYF. Here the CDR3 DNA reads TGTGCCAGCAGCTTAAACCCTAGCGGACCAGATACGCAGTATTTT.